This T cell receptor beta chain was obtained from a study of blood T cell repertoires in COVID-19. Seattle's enrolled individuals joined amid active infection and were then monitored longitudinally. The ends lost 4 bases at V and 0 bases at J; junction bases unmatched: 5. The CDR3 length is 16 residues. CDR1 KGHDR and CDR2 SFDVKD come from the germline V gene. The table came from immunoSEQ multiplex PCR; TCRdb's copy has only in-frame clones and leaves some out. The table has 250,000 to 400,000 clones, about nine tenths seen once. This rearrangement joins TRBV24-1 to TRBJ2-1; 7 bases map to TRBD2. Input material: peripheral blood. The sequence came from a woman aged 25 to 39 with COVID-19, enrolled during active disease. CDR3 DNA sequence: TGTGCCACCAGTGAAGCTAGCGGTTTCTCCTACAATGAGCAGTTCTTC. Translation gives CATSEASGFSYNEQFF.